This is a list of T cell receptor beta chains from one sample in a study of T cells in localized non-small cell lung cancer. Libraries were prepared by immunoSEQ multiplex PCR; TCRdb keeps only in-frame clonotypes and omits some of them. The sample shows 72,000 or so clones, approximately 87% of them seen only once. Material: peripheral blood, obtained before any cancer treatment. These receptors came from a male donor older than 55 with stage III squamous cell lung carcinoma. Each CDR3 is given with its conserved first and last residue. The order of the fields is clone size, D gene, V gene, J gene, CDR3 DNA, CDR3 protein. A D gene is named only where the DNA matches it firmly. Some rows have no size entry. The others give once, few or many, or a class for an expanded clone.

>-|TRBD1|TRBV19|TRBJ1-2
TGTGCCAGTAGTCCCGGACAGGTTATCGGCTATGGCTACACCTTC
CASSPGQVIGYGYTF
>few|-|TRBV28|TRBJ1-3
TGTGCCAGCAGTTTACTTAGTCTTTCGGGAAACACCATATATTTT
CASSLLSLSGNTIYF
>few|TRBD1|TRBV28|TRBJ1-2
TGTGCCAGCAGTTCAGGGACAGGGGGCCCCTCTAACTATGGCTACACCTTC
CASSSGTGGPSNYGYTF
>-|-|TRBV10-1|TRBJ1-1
TGCGCCAGCAGCAACTGGGACCGATTGAACACTGAAGCTTTCTTT
CASSNWDRLNTEAFF
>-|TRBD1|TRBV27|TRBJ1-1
TGTGCCAGCAGGGGGACAGGGCTGGCCCCCACTGAAGCTTTCTTT
CASRGTGLAPTEAFF
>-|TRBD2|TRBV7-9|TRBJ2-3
TGTGCCAGCAGCCCGCACGGGGGGGCCGAAGATACGCAGTATTTT
CASSPHGGAEDTQYF
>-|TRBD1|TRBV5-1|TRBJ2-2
TGCGCCAGCAGCCGAAGGGACAGGGGTGCGAACACCGGGGAGCTGTTTTTT
CASSRRDRGANTGELFF
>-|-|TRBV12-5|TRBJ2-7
TGTGCTAGTGGTTCCAACTACGAGCAGTACTTC
CASGSNYEQYF
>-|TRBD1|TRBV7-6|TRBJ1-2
TGTGCCAGCAGCTTAGAGGCAGGGGGGGTCTATGGCTACACCTTC
CASSLEAGGVYGYTF
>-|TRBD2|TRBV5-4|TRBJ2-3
TGTGCCAGCAGCTCCGGACCTAGCGGGGGGGCTACAGATACGCAGTATTTT
CASSSGPSGGATDTQYF
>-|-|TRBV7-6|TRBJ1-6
TGTGCCAGCAGCTTAGGAGGAAGCAATTCACCCCTCCACTTT
CASSLGGSNSPLHF
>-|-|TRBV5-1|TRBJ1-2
TGCGCCAGCAGCCGAACCGGGACGGGATTCTATGGCTACACCTTC
CASSRTGTGFYGYTF
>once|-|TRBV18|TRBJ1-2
TGTGCCAGCTCTCCGTCGATGAGGGCGGAATTAATCTTC
CASSPSMRAELIF
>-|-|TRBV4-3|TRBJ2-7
TGCGCCAGCAGCCAGCTCATCGGCTCCTACGAGCAGTACTTC
CASSQLIGSYEQYF
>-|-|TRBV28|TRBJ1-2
TGTGCCAGCAGTTTGAGGGGAGCGGGGACCTTC
CASSLRGAGTF
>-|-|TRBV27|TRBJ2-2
TGTGCCAGCAGTTTTCAGAACACCGGGGAGCTGTTTTTT
CASSFQNTGELFF
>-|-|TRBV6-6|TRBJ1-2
TGTGCCAGCAGTTCCTCCGGGGAGTATGGCTACACCTTC
CASSSSGEYGYTF
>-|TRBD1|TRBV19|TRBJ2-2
TGTGCCAGTAGTATTCGTTCCGGGACAGGGGCCGGGGAGCTGTTTTTT
CASSIRSGTGAGELFF
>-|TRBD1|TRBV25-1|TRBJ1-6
TGTGCCAGCAGTCAGGGGGCCAGTCTGTCACCCCTCCACTTT
CASSQGASLSPLHF
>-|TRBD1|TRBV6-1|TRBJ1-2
TGTGCCAGCAGGGGACAGTTTAGGTATGGCTACACCTTC
CASRGQFRYGYTF
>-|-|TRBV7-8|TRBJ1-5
TGTGCCAGCAGCCTGGGGGGTTATAGCAATCAGCCCCAGCATTTT
CASSLGGYSNQPQHF
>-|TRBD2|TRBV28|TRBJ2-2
TGTGCCAGCAGTAAACACGGGGGGACCGGGGAGCTGTTTTTT
CASSKHGGTGELFF
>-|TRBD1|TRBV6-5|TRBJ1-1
TGTGCCAGCAGGGGACAGCCCAACACTGAAGCTTTCTTT
CASRGQPNTEAFF
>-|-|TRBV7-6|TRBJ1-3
TGTGCCAGCAGCGTGAGCTCTGGAAACACCATATATTTT
CASSVSSGNTIYF
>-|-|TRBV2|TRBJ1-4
TGTGCCAGCAGGGTTGGCGGAAGTAATGAAAAACTGTTTTTT
CASRVGGSNEKLFF
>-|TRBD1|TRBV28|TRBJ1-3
TGTGCCAGCAGCCCGCGGACAGGCTCTGGAAACACCATATATTTT
CASSPRTGSGNTIYF
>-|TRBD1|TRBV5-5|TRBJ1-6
TGTGCCAGCAGCCCCCTCGGACAGGGGGGGAGCTCCTATAATTCACCCCTCCACTTT
CASSPLGQGGSSYNSPLHF
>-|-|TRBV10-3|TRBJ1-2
TGTGCCATCAGTGAGGCGACCACCGTTTCGGGCTACACCTTC
CAISEATTVSGYTF
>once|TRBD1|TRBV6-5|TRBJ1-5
TGTGCCAGCAGCCTGGACAGGGAAGGCAATCAGCCCCAGCATTTT
CASSLDREGNQPQHF
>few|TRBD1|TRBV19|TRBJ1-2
TGTGCCAGTAGTCCCCAGGGGGGCGGCTATGGCTACACCTTC
CASSPQGGGYGYTF
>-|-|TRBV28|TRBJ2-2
TGTGCCAGCAGTGAAGGCGAAGCGGACACCGGGGAGCTGTTTTTT
CASSEGEADTGELFF
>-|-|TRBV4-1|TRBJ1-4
TGCGCCAGCAGCCGGGGGGAAGGGGCGGATGAAAAACTGTTTTTT
CASSRGEGADEKLFF
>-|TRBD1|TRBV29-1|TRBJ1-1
TGCAGCGTTGTTTACAGGGGGCAGACTGAAGCTTTCTTT
CSVVYRGQTEAFF
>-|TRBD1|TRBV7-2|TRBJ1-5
TGTGCCAGCAGCTCCCCGACAGGGAATCAGCCCCAGCATTTT
CASSSPTGNQPQHF
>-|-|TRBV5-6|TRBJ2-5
TGTGCCAGCAGCTTGGTTGGGGGGCCGGAGACCCAGTACTTC
CASSLVGGPETQYF
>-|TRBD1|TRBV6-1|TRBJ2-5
TGTGCCAGCAGTGAAGGAGGACAGGGGGTGAGGAAACGTCTGTACTTC
CASSEGGQGVRKRLYF
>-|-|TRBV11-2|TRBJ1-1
TGTGCCAGCAGCTTAGCACAGATGAACACTGAAGCTTTCTTT
CASSLAQMNTEAFF
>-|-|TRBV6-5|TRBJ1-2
TGTGCCAGCAGTTACTCTGGGGGAGGCTACACCTTC
CASSYSGGGYTF
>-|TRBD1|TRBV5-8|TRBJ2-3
TGTGCCAGCAGGCTCCCGGGACAGGGTATCATCGATACGCAGTATTTT
CASRLPGQGIIDTQYF
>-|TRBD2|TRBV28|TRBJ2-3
TGTGCCAGCAGTTTGCCCAGCGGGGGGCCCATGGGTACGCAGTATTTT
CASSLPSGGPMGTQYF